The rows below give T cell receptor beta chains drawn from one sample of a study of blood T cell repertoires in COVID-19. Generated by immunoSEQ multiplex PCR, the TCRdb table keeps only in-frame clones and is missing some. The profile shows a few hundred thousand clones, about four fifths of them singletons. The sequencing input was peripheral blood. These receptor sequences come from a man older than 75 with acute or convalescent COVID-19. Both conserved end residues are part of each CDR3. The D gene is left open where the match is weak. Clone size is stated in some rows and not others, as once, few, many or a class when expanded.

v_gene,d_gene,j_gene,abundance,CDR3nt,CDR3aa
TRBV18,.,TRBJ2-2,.,TGTGCCAGCTCACCACGGACTCTTAACACCGGGGAGCTGTTTTTT,CASSPRTLNTGELFF
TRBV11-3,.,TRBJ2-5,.,TGTGCCAGCAGCCCTGGGGGGACAGTGGAAGAGACCCAGTACTTC,CASSPGGTVEETQYF
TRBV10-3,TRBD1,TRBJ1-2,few,TGTGCCATCAGCGCCGGGACAGGGACCTACACCTTC,CAISAGTGTYTF
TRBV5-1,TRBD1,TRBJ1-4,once,TGCGCCAGCAGCTTACAGGGGGAGGATGAAAAACTGTTTTTT,CASSLQGEDEKLFF
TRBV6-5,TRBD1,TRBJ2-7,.,TGTGCCAGCAGTTACTCAGGTCAGGGGGTTATTCACGAGCAGTACTTC,CASSYSGQGVIHEQYF
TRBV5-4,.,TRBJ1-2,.,TGTGCCAGCAGCGGGGAAACAGGAGGCTACACCTTC,CASSGETGGYTF
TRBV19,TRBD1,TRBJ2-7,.,TGTGCCAGTAGTTTCGGACAGGGGGCAGGGGAGCAGTACTTC,CASSFGQGAGEQYF
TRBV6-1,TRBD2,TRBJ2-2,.,TGTGCCAGCAGTGAACTAGCGGCGAACACCGGGGAGCTGTTTTTT,CASSELAANTGELFF
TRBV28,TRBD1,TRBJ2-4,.,TGTGCCAGCAGTTCCTCGGGACAGGGGGACATTCAGTACTTC,CASSSSGQGDIQYF
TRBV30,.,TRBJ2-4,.,TGTGCCTGGACCCCGGGGACCAAAAACATTCAGTACTTC,CAWTPGTKNIQYF
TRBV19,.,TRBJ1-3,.,TGTGCCAGTAGTATAGCCGGGGTCTCTGGAAACACCATATATTTT,CASSIAGVSGNTIYF
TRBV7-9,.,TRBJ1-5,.,TGTGCCAGCAGCTTAGGGGGGCGTGGCAATCAGCCCCAGCATTTT,CASSLGGRGNQPQHF
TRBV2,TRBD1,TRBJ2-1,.,TGTGCCAGCGGACGGGACAGGGCGAATGAGCAGTTCTTC,CASGRDRANEQFF
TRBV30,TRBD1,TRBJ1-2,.,TGTGCCGCTCTACGGGGACAGGGGGCCTATGGCTACACCTTC,CAALRGQGAYGYTF
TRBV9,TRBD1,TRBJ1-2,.,TGTGCCAGCAGCGTAGCTCGGGACAGACTTAATGGCTACACCTTC,CASSVARDRLNGYTF
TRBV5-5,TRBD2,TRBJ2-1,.,TGTGCCAGCAGTCCACTAGCGGGGAAATACAATGAGCAGTTCTTC,CASSPLAGKYNEQFF
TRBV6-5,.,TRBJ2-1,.,TGTGCCAGCAGTCCGACAGGACCCTACAATGAGCAGTTCTTC,CASSPTGPYNEQFF
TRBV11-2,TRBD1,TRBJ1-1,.,TGTGCCAGCAGCTTGGGACAGTCCAGGACTGAAGCTTTCTTT,CASSLGQSRTEAFF